This T cell receptor (beta chain) was obtained from a study of blood T cell repertoires in COVID-19 (dated by TCRdb to 2020 to 2022). For the study in its entirety: Recovered participants in ImmuneRACE Cohort 3 were defined as having two consecutive negative NP/OP PCR tests, clearance from a healthcare professional, or resolution of symptoms. The collaborator samples originated in the United States, Italy and Spain and spanned the acute and convalescent phases of COVID-19. The prospective study material was composed of cDNA or gDNA derived from T cells, B-cell-depleted T cells, or PBMCs. Deeply sampled blood TCRbeta repertoires from subjects exposed to, actively infected with, or recovered from COVID-19 were included in the dataset. The repertoires were released in a freely available public database intended as a resource for research on the immune response to SARS-CoV-2. Samples came from the ongoing ImmuneRACE study (first 160 participants) plus 1,254 subjects from 6 global collaborators. A de-identified subject ID, COVID-19 status, age in years and sex were almost always included in the sample metadata. Where available, HLA class I and class II types were taken from metadata supplied by the sample provider and were not determined by assay-based typing. Points the paper makes about the study in general: How much clinical and demographic metadata was included differed by source and by participant, and the metadata was provided uncurated.

Participants in the prospective study were enrolled through a virtual design, were aged roughly 18 to 100 years, and lived in approximately 25 United States geographic areas. To assign participants to cohorts, the prospective study relied on clinical history that participants themselves reported in a screening survey and a study questionnaire. Mobile phlebotomists in the prospective study collected whole blood, serum and a nasopharyngeal or oropharyngeal swab from every participant. Additional blood draws and questionnaires over an approximately two-month period could optionally be provided by prospective study participants. Blood samples from the prospective study were shipped frozen or at room temperature prior to DNA extraction. The immunoSEQ Assay, a bias-controlled multiplex PCR, was used to amplify TCRbeta CDR3 regions from genomic DNA. The original methods were these. Nucleated cell counts per sample were estimated from amplification of reference gene primers within the assay. To quantify the absolute abundance of each unique TCRbeta CDR3 rearrangement, sequence reads were collapsed and filtered. For each sample, productive Simpson clonality was calculated by taking the square root of Simpson's diversity index across productive rearrangements. What TCRdb holds here is the immuneACCESS table cut down to in-frame rearrangements. Part of the clones is not present; checked against another copy, under half of the missing clones reflect an unresolved V gene, and the others are unexplained. That table gives V, J and clone size, and the DNA gave D and trimming. For this sample the table gives roughly 190,000 clones, of which 85% to 90% were detected only once. The biggest ten clones account for roughly 25% of the sample.

Note on this clone: Its binding antigen is unknown. Base-call qualities are not available, and no considerably larger clone is one nucleotide away.

The sequencing input was PBMCs or T cells enriched from blood (not recorded which). This clonotype was sampled from a woman aged 40 to 50 in a cohort exposed to, infected with or recovered from COVID-19 (not recorded which).

The DNA sequence reads TGTGCCAGCAGTATAAGACAGGTCGGACCAGATACGCAGTATTTT. Translated, this is CASSIRQVGPDTQYF. The sequence links TRBV27 to TRBJ2-3; the D gene is perhaps TRBD1, from 6 matching bases. V is clipped by 5 bases and J by 4 bases, and the sequence between their germline boundaries is 16 bases long. CDR1 MNHEY and CDR2 SMNVEV were looked up in the germline V gene (reference sequence). From its cysteine to its phenylalanine, the CDR3 spans 15 amino acids. Of the read, only the CDR3 DNA is kept; its 45 bases are in frame from base 1.